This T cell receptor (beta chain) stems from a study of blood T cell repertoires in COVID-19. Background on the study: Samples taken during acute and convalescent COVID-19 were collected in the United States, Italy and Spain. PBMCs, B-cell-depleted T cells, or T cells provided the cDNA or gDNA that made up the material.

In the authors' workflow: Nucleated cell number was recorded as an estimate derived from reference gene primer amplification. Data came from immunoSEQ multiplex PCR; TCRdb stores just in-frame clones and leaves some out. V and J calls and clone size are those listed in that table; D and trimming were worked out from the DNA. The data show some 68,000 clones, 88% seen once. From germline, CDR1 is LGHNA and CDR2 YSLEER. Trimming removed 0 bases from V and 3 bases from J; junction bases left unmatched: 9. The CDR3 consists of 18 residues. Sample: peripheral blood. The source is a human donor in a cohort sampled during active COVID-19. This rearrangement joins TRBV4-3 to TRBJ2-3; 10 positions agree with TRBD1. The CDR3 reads CASSQERGRGQGTDTQYF. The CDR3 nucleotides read TGCGCCAGCAGCCAAGAAAGGGGGAGGGGACAGGGGACAGATACGCAGTATTTT.